Listed below are T cell receptor beta chains from one sample, sequenced in a study of CD8+ T cells in alopecia areata. Assay: immunoSEQ multiplex PCR; the TCRdb copy retains only in-frame clones and omits some. The sample yields about 250,000 clones, around 67% seen once. The sample was CD4+ T cells sorted from blood, taken at week 0. The receptors were sampled from a human donor with alopecia areata. Each CDR3 is given with its conserved first and last residue. Fields, in order: CDR3 protein, CDR3 DNA, J gene, D gene, V gene, clone size. D genes are given only for firm matches. The size entry is marked missing in some rows and otherwise reads once, few, many or a size class.

CDR3: CATSRVGTGGYEQYF; DNA: TGTGCCACCAGCAGAGTGGGGACAGGGGGCTACGAGCAGTACTTC; J: TRBJ2-7; D: TRBD1; V: TRBV15; size: few
CDR3: CSVEPTGAGEQYF; DNA: TGCAGCGTTGAACCAACAGGGGCGGGGGAGCAGTACTTC; J: TRBJ2-7; D: -; V: TRBV29-1; size: few
CDR3: CASIGDYNEQFF; DNA: TGTGCCAGCATTGGCGACTACAATGAGCAGTTCTTC; J: TRBJ2-1; D: -; V: TRBV25-1; size: -
CDR3: CASSLAGGETQYF; DNA: TGTGCCAGCAGCTTAGCAGGGGGGGAGACCCAGTACTTC; J: TRBJ2-5; D: -; V: TRBV11-2; size: -
CDR3: CAWRKGAGIGAFF; DNA: TGTGCCTGGAGGAAGGGGGCTGGGATTGGAGCTTTCTTT; J: TRBJ1-1; D: TRBD1; V: TRBV30; size: -
CDR3: CASSLAGGSYNEQFF; DNA: TGTGCCAGCAGCCTAGCGGGGGGCTCCTACAATGAGCAGTTCTTC; J: TRBJ2-1; D: TRBD2; V: TRBV11-1; size: -
CDR3: CASNLGDTFNSPLHF; DNA: TGTGCCAGCAACCTCGGAGACACCTTCAATTCACCCCTCCACTTT; J: TRBJ1-6; D: -; V: TRBV6-5; size: -
CDR3: CASSHEWTANEKLFF; DNA: TGCGCCAGCAGCCATGAGTGGACCGCTAATGAAAAACTGTTTTTT; J: TRBJ1-4; D: -; V: TRBV4-3; size: -
CDR3: CASSTWNQPQHF; DNA: TGTGCCAGCAGCACTTGGAATCAGCCCCAGCATTTT; J: TRBJ1-5; D: -; V: TRBV7-9; size: -
CDR3: CASTLGGLSSYEQYF; DNA: TGTGCCAGCACCCTTGGGGGCCTAAGCTCCTACGAGCAGTACTTC; J: TRBJ2-7; D: -; V: TRBV5-6; size: -